This T cell receptor (beta chain) appears in the sequencing data of a study of human T cells and chemical hapten exposure. Time point defined: patch test 1, 2 weeks after DPC sensitization. Treatment denoted: therapeutic diphenylcyclopropenone sensitization with weekly scalp DPC. Trimming cost V 0 bases and J 3 bases, with 5 bases left between them. The CDR3 loop spans 13 amino acids. Germline V lookup: CDR1 MNHEY, CDR2 SVGAGI. Unique molecular identifiers were linked by the library to individual cDNA molecules. TCRdb independently ran MiXCR on the RACE reads; one entry per CDR3 protein. Here the sample spans roughly 200,000 distinct CDR3 sequences, about a fifth being singletons.

This TCR was sampled from a woman in her fifties or sixties with alopecia areata. Some clones in this sample may be carry-over from other donors' samples. The rearrangement joins TRBV6-5 to TRBJ1-1; no firm D call. This specimen consisted of whole blood, obtained in connection with sensitization to the hapten diphenylcyclopropenone (DPC). The CDR3 here is CASSYSADTEAFF. The CDR3 region has the DNA TGTGCCAGCAGTTACTCAGCAGACACTGAAGCTTTCTTT.